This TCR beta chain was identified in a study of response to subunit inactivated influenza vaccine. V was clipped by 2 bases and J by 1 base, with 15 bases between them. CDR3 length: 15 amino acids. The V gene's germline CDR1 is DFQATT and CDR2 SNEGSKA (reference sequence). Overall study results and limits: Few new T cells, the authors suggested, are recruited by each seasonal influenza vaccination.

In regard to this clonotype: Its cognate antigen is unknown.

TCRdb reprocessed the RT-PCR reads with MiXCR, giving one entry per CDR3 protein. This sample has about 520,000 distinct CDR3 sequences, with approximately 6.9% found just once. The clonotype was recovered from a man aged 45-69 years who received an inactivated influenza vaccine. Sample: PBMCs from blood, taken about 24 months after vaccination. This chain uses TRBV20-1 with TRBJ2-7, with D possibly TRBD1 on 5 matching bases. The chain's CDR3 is CSARFIRERSYEQYF. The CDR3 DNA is TGCAGTGCTAGATTTATCAGGGAAAGATCCTACGAGCAGTACTTC.